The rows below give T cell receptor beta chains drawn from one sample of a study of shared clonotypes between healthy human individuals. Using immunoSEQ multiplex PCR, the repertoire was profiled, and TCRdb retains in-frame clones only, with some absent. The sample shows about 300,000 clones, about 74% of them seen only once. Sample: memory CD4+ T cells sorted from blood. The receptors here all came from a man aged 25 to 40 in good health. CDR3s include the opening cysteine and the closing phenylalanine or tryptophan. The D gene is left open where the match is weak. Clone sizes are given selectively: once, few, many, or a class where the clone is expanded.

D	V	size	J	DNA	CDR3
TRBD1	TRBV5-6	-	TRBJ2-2	TGTGCCAGCAGCAGGGACAGGGGGTCGAACACCGGGGAGCTGTTTTTT	CASSRDRGSNTGELFF
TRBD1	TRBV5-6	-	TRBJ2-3	TGTGCCAGCAGCTGGGGGACAGGAGACCCTAGCACAGATACGCAGTATTTT	CASSWGTGDPSTDTQYF
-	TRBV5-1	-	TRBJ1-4	TGCGCCAGCAGCTGGGCCGGGGGTTCTAATGAAAAACTGTTTTTT	CASSWAGGSNEKLFF
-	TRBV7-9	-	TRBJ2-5	TGTGCCAGCAGCCCTGCGGCAGGGGTGGAGACCCAGTACTTC	CASSPAAGVETQYF
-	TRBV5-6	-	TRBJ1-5	TGTGCCAGCAGCTTTGGGACCGGGCAGCAGCCCCAGCATTTT	CASSFGTGQQPQHF
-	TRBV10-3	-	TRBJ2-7	TGTGCCATCAGTGAGCCGGAGGGGGCGGGATCCTCCTACGAGCAGTACTTC	CAISEPEGAGSSYEQYF
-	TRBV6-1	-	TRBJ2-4	TGTGCCAGCAGTGAAGAAGGAAGTAGCGGTGGGGCTCTATCCAAAAACATTCAGTACTTC	CASSEEGSSGGALSKNIQYF
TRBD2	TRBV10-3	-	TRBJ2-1	TGTGCCATCAGTGACCGAAGGACTAGCGGGAGGGAAGAGCAGTTCTTC	CAISDRRTSGREEQFF
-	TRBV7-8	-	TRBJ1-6	TGTGCCAGCAGCTTAGAAAGTCCGGAATTATACTCACCCCTCCACTTT	CASSLESPELYSPLHF
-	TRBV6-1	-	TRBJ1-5	TGTGCCAGCAGTTCGAGTGGCAATCAGCCCCAGCATTTT	CASSSSGNQPQHF
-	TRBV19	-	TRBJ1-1	TGTGCCAGTAGCATACAGGTAGGGTACACTGAAGCTTTCTTT	CASSIQVGYTEAFF
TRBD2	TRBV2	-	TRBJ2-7	TGTGCCAGCAGTGAAGCGGGGTTTCCGGGAGGGCCCCCCGAGCAGTACTTC	CASSEAGFPGGPPEQYF
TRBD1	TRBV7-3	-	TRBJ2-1	TGTGCCAGCAGCCAATCCCCGGGACAGGGCCGAAATGAGCAGTTCTTC	CASSQSPGQGRNEQFF
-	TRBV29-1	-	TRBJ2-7	TGCAGCGTTGTGGGTAGGGGGGGGTACGAGCAGTACTTC	CSVVGRGGYEQYF
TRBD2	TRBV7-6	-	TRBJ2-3	TGTGCCAGCAGCTCGCATCGTGGACTAGCGGGAGGCCATACAGATACGCAGTATTTT	CASSSHRGLAGGHTDTQYF
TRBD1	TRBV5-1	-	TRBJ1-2	TGCGCCACCGCGCCTGACATTCGGGACAGGGGACGTTTCAATAACTATGGCTACACCTTC	CATAPDIRDRGRFNNYGYTF
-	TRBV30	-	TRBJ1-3	TGTGCCTGGATCTCAGGCTCCTCTGGAAACACCATATATTTT	CAWISGSSGNTIYF
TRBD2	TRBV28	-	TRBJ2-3	TGTGCCAGCAGTCTTCGGACTAGCGGCAGTAGCACAGATACGCAGTATTTT	CASSLRTSGSSTDTQYF
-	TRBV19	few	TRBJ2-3	TGTGCCAGTAGTATCGTTCGGTGGACAGATACGCAGTATTTT	CASSIVRWTDTQYF
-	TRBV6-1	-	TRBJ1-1	TGTGCCAGCAGATCGAACACTGAAGCTTTCTTT	CASRSNTEAFF
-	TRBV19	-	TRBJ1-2	TGTGCCAGTAGTTCCTCGGGCTATGGCTACACCTTC	CASSSSGYGYTF
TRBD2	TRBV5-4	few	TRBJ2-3	TGTGCCAGCAGCACAAAGAGCGGGAGGGATGGAGATACGCAGTATTTT	CASSTKSGRDGDTQYF
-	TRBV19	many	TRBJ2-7	TGTGCCAGTAGTATAGTTCGGCGGACCTCCTACGAGCAGTACTTC	CASSIVRRTSYEQYF
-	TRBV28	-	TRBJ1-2	TGTGCCAGCGGTGGCTACACCTTC	CASGGYTF